Detailed here is one T cell receptor beta chain. What it binds is unknown. This sample was taken from a study of cytomegalovirus exposure and HLA in healthy donors. Researchers ran the PCR with 60 Vbeta and 13 Jbeta primers. Profiled with immunoSEQ multiplex PCR; TCRdb holds only in-frame clones, not every one. The repertoire has some 110,000 clones, about 80% of them found once; the top ten carry around 8.2%. Trimming at V came to 2 bases and at J to 4 bases, leaving 4 bases not matched to a gene. The length of the CDR3 is 15 residues. Germline V gives CDR1 WNHNN, CDR2 SYGVQD (reference sequence). Study-level findings and limits: What was likely a sequencing artifact was a cluster of highly shared sequence variants. Reportedly, HLA-A and HLA-B alleles of most subjects were accurately predicted from TCR beta. Immune exposure was documented only through CMV serostatus.

The sample was PBMCs. The chain recombines TRBV10-1 with TRBJ2-5, with TRBD1 matching 10 bases. The receptor's source is a man aged 35-49 years in good health and CMV-seropositive. CDR3 protein: CASSERQGAPETQYF. The DNA of the CDR3 is TGCGCCAGCAGTGAGCGACAGGGGGCCCCAGAGACCCAGTACTTC.